The T cell receptor (beta chain) described here comes from a study of OX40 agonist ivuxolimab in advanced cancers. CDR1 and CDR2 (germline): MDHEN, SYDVKM. The V and J ends lost 5 bases and 7 bases respectively, with 24 bases between them. CDR3 size: 17 residues. Assay used: immunoSEQ multiplex PCR; TCRdb lists only in-frame clones, some missing. This table has 50,000 or so clones, 85% appearing once. The input for sequencing was CD4+ or CD8+ T cells sorted from blood, taken in a trial of the OX40 agonist ivuxolimab. The receptor was derived from an adult with an advanced solid tumor such as melanoma, head and neck, liver or kidney cancer. V and J are TRBV28 and TRBJ2-1; D is perhaps TRBD2 (6 bases). CDR3 amino acids: CASSALYSVLGGNEQFF. CDR3 bases: TGTGCCAGCAGTGCGCTTTATTCCGTTTTGGGGGGTAATGAGCAGTTCTTC.